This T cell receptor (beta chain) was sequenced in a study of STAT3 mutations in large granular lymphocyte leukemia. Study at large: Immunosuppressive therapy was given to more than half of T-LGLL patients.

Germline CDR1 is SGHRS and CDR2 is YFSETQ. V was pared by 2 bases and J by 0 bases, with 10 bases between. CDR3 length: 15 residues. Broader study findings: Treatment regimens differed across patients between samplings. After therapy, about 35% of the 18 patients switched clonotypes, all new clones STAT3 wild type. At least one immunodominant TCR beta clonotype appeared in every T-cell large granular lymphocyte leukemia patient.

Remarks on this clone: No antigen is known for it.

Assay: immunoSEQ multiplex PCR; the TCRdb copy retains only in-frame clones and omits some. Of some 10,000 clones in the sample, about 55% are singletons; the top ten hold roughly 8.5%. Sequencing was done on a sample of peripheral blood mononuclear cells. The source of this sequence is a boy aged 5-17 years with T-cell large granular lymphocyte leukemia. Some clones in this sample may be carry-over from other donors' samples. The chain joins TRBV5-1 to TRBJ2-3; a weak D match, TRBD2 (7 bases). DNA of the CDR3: TGCGCCAGCAGCTTTAGGGGGGGTAGCACAGATACGCAGTATTTT. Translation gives CASSFRGGSTDTQYF. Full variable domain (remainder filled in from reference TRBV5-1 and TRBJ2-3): KAGVTQTPRYLIKTRGQQVTLSCSPISGHRSVSWYQQTPGQGLQFLFEYFSETQRNKGNFPGRFSGRQFSNSRSEMNVSTLELGDSALYLCASSFRGGSTDTQYFGPGTRLTVL.